These T cell receptor beta chains were read from a single sample in a study of blood T cell repertoires in COVID-19. Only in-frame clones appear in the TCRdb table, and some are missing; sequencing was by immunoSEQ multiplex PCR. The data contain about 91,000 clones, around nine tenths of them singletons. The sample was peripheral blood. Receptors originate from an elderly woman with active COVID-19. The CDR3 runs from the conserved cysteine through the conserved F or W. A D gene is named only where the DNA matches it firmly. For some rows the clone size is stated as once, few or many, or as a class when expanded; others skip it.

d_call	v_call	clone_size	j_call	cdr3_nt	cdr3_aa
TRBD1	TRBV28	-	TRBJ2-1	TGTGCCAGCAGTACCCCCGGGACAGCTTACAATGAGCAGTTCTTC	CASSTPGTAYNEQFF
TRBD1	TRBV9	-	TRBJ1-2	TGTGCCAGCAGCGTTACTTCAGGGGGAAACTATGGCTACACCTTC	CASSVTSGGNYGYTF
-	TRBV28	-	TRBJ2-7	TGTGCCAGCAGTTTATTTGGTTTACCTCAATCCGGCGGGCAGTACTTC	CASSLFGLPQSGGQYF
TRBD2	TRBV7-2	-	TRBJ2-1	TGTGCCAGCAGCCTGGGGACTAGCAAATACAATGAGCAGTTCTTC	CASSLGTSKYNEQFF
-	TRBV6-2/TRBV6-3	once	TRBJ2-1	TGTGCCAGCAGTTATTCCGACAGGAACAATGAGCAGTTCTTC	CASSYSDRNNEQFF
TRBD2	TRBV3-1/TRBV3-2	-	TRBJ2-6	TGTGCCAGCAGCCTCATCCGCCTAAGCGGGAGGGGCGGGGCCAACGTCCTGACTTTC	CASSLIRLSGRGGANVLTF
TRBD2	TRBV7-9	-	TRBJ2-7	TGTGCCAGCAGCCGAGCGGGAGGCTCCTACGAGCAGTACTTC	CASSRAGGSYEQYF
-	TRBV30	-	TRBJ2-5	TGTGCCTGTCTCCTTCGGGGAGTAGCGGCCCTCATGGAGACCCAGTACTTC	CACLLRGVAALMETQYF
TRBD2	TRBV19	-	TRBJ2-3	TGTGCCAGTAGTACGGGACTAGCGGGACGAAGCACAGATACGCAGTATTTT	CASSTGLAGRSTDTQYF
-	TRBV29-1	-	TRBJ2-1	TGCAGCGTTGGGGGCGGGACGGTCTCCTACAATGAGCAGTTCTTC	CSVGGGTVSYNEQFF